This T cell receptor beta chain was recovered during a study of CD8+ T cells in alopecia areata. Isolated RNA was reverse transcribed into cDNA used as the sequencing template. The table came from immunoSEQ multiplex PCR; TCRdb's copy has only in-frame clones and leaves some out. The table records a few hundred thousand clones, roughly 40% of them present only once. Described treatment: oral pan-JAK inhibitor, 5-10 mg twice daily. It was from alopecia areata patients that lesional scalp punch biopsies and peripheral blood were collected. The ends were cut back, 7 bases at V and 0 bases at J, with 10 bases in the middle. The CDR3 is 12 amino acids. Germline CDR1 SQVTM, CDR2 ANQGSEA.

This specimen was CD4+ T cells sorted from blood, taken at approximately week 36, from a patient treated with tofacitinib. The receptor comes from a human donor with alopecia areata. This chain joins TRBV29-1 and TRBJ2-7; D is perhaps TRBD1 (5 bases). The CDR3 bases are TGCAGCGGGAAGGACAACTCCTACGAGCAGTACTTC. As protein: CSGKDNSYEQYF.